What follows are 28 T cell receptor beta chains derived from one specimen sequenced in a study of circulating and synovial CD4+ cells in juvenile arthritis. Measured with immunoSEQ multiplex PCR; TCRdb has only the in-frame clones, and not every one. This sample has about 32,000 clones, with just over 90% found just once. Sequencing was done on a sample of CD4+ T cells from blood. These receptors were taken from a human donor with juvenile idiopathic arthritis.

V usage is TRBV5-4 and J usage is TRBJ2-7, with D possibly matching TRBD1 (6 bases). CDR3 length: 15 amino acids. V shed 4 bases and J shed 1 base, with 15 bases lying between them. Per the germline V gene, CDR1 is SGHNT and CDR2 is YYREEE (reference sequence). The CDR3 protein is CASSDARDISYEQYF. In DNA form, the CDR3 reads TGTGCCAGCAGCGACGCCCGGGACATATCCTACGAGCAGTACTTC.

The chain uses TRBV11-1 and TRBJ1-1; 7 bases agree with TRBD1. The V and J ends lost 5 bases and 0 bases, in that order; junction bases with no gene match: 6. Germline V gene lookup returns CDR1 SGHAT and CDR2 FQDESV (reference sequence). CDR3 size: 15 residues. CDR3 DNA sequence: TGTGCCAGCAGCCCGACAGGGAGGATGAACACTGAAGCTTTCTTT. Translating it yields CASSPTGRMNTEAFF.

The V and J genes are TRBV5-1 and TRBJ2-1; D not resolved. The germline V and J ends were trimmed by 0 bases and 6 bases, with 13 bases remaining between them. The CDR3 totals 15 residues. Germline CDR1 and CDR2: SGHRS and YFSETQ. CDR3 in DNA: TGCGCCAGCAGCTTGGACGGGTCCCCAGTCAATGAGCAGTTCTTC. This gives the protein CASSLDGSPVNEQFF.

With respect to this clone: The germline gene is not matched at one end of the junction; a read error may be the cause. The rearrangement uses TRBV7-9 and TRBJ2-7, with TRBD2 matching over 8 bases. Germline values: CDR1 SEHNR, CDR2 FQNEAQ (reference sequence). The CDR3 has 19 amino acids. Here the CDR3 reads CASSLAPSVEREFPHEQYF. The DNA of the CDR3 is TGTGCCAGCAGCCTAGCCCCTTCAGTGGAGCGGGAGTTCCCCCACGAGCAGTACTTC.

The rearrangement joins TRBV25-1 to TRBJ1-1; 7 positions match TRBD1. This CDR3 is 15 amino acids long. In germline, CDR1 is MGHDK, CDR2 SYGVNS. The ends lost 3 bases at V and 6 bases at J; junction bases unmatched: 10. The CDR3, as DNA: TGTGCCAGCAGTGACACGAGGACAGGACGTGCTGAAGCTTTCTTT. Protein: CASSDTRTGRAEAFF. Based on the CDR3 plus reference TRBV25-1 and TRBJ1-1, the full variable domain is EADIYQTPRYLVIGTGKKITLECSQTMGHDKMYWYQQDPGMELHLIHYSYGVNSTEKGDLSSESTVSRIRTEHFPLTLESARPSHTSQYLCASSDTRTGRAEAFFGQGTRLTVV.

The V call is TRBV29-1, the J call TRBJ2-3, with TRBD2 matching over 7 bases. CDR1 is SQVTM, CDR2 ANQGSEA, per germline. Trimming cost V 0 bases and J 2 bases; bases outside gene matches: 8. The CDR3 has 16 amino acids. The CDR3 DNA is TGCAGCGTTGAAGACCGACTAGCAACGGTCACAGATACGCAGTATTTT. It translates to CSVEDRLATVTDTQYF.

This sequence joins TRBV29-1 and TRBJ1-3; possibly TRBD1 for D (6 bases). Germline-derived CDR1 and CDR2 are SQVTM and ANQGSEA. Trimming pared 7 bases from V and 0 bases from J, leaving 16 bases between. The CDR3 has 15 amino acids. CDR3 region: CSGTSGDHSGNTIYF. CDR3 sequence (DNA): TGCAGCGGAACTTCAGGGGATCACTCTGGAAACACCATATATTTT.

The chain has TRBV27 and TRBJ2-1; D possibly corresponds to TRBD2 (5 bases). CDR3 size: 14 residues. V was trimmed by 5 bases and J by 10 bases, leaving 18 bases between them. Germline-derived CDR1 and CDR2 are MNHEY and SMNVEV (reference sequence). The CDR3 DNA reads as TGTGCCAGCAGTCCGATTGCAAGGGAGTGGGAGCAGTTCTTC. Its protein product is CASSPIAREWEQFF.

The chain combines TRBV6-1 with TRBJ2-7; TRBD2 aligns across 13 bases. This CDR3 spans 14 amino acids. V lost 6 bases and J lost 4; bases outside the gene matches: 3. Germline V lookup: CDR1 MNHNS, CDR2 SASEGT. The CDR3 protein is CASRPGLAGYEQYF. The CDR3 DNA sequence: TGTGCCAGCAGGCCGGGACTAGCGGGATACGAGCAGTACTTC.

Remarks on this clone: The same CDR3 can be traced to other DNA sequences in this sample. The chain carries TRBV11-2 and TRBJ1-2, with TRBD1 matching 7 bases. The CDR3 loop spans 13 amino acids. From germline, CDR1 is SGHAT and CDR2 FQNNGV. V trimming: 4 bases; J trimming: 5 bases; junction bases outside the gene matches: 4. The CDR3 DNA follows: TGTGCCAGCAGCTCGACAGGGCGGTATGGCTACACCTTC. As protein: CASSSTGRYGYTF.

The chain is built from TRBV5-8 and TRBJ2-2; 9 positions agree with TRBD1. After removal of 0 bases from V and 4 bases from J, the junction contained 4 bases not matched to a gene. Germline V gene sequence: CDR1 SGHTS, CDR2 YDEGEE. This CDR3 region has 16 residues. CDR3 coding DNA: TGTGCCAGCAGCTTGGACAGGGGGCGAACCACCGGGGAGCTGTTTTTT. Amino acids: CASSLDRGRTTGELFF. Full variable domain (remainder filled in from reference TRBV5-8 and TRBJ2-2): EAGVTQSPTHLIKTRGQQATLRCSPISGHTSVYWYQQALGLGLQFLLWYDEGEERNRGNFPPRFSGRQFPNYSSELNVNALELEDSALYLCASSLDRGRTTGELFFGEGSRLTVL.

The V gene is TRBV6-1, the J gene TRBJ1-5, with 8 bases that match TRBD1. J lost 3 bases, V lost 4 bases, and 11 bases had no gene match. Germline lookup yields CDR1 MNHNS and CDR2 SASEGT. The CDR3 has 17 residues. In DNA, the CDR3 is TGTGCCAGCAGTGGTCCAGGGGGCCTTATGGACAATCAGCCCCAGCATTTT. It encodes CASSGPGGLMDNQPQHF.

V is TRBV9 and J is TRBJ2-2, with 8 bases that match TRBD2. The length of the CDR3 is 16 residues. Trimming took 2 bases from V and 4 from J; bases not matched to a gene: 7. Germline lookup yields CDR1 SGDLS and CDR2 YYNGEE. The CDR3 loop reads CASSVSGTSPTGELFF. The CDR3 DNA is TGTGCCAGCAGCGTCTCCGGGACTAGTCCCACCGGGGAGCTGTTTTTT.

The V call is TRBV11-3, the J call TRBJ1-1, with a tentative D call TRBD1 (6 bases). The CDR3 loop spans 15 amino acids. Germline V gene data show CDR1 as SGHNT and CDR2 as YENEEA. V lost 3 bases to trimming and J lost 3 bases, with 14 bases between them. The chain's CDR3 is CASSLSGVADTEAFF. The DNA of the CDR3 is TGTGCCAGCAGCTTGTCAGGGGTTGCTGACACTGAAGCTTTCTTT.

This clone was counted a single time. This rearrangement joins TRBV6-6 to TRBJ2-3, with D tentatively TRBD1 (6 bases). V lost 2 bases, J lost 1 base, and 10 bases lay in between. Germline V CDR1 and CDR2: MNHNY, SVGAGI (reference sequence). This CDR3 is 15 amino acids long. CDR3 sequence reads: CASSYRQGRTDTQYF. The CDR3 region has the DNA TGTGCCAGCAGTTACCGGCAGGGGCGCACAGATACGCAGTATTTT.

The CDR3 is CASSVGRVERLAGDTQYF. DNA of the CDR3: TGTGCCAGCAGCGTAGGCCGGGTAGAACGACTAGCGGGAGATACGCAGTATTTT. The J gene is TRBJ2-3, the V gene TRBV9; 10 nucleotides agree with TRBD2. The CDR3 spans 18 residues. V trimming: 0 bases; J trimming: 5 bases; junction bases outside the gene matches: 12. CDR1 SGDLS and CDR2 YYNGEE come from the germline V gene.

The chain joins TRBV7-8 to TRBJ1-2; 8 bases agree with TRBD1. The CDR3 length is 15 residues. Germline V lookup: CDR1 SGHVS, CDR2 FQNEAQ. Germline trimming cut 5 bases from V and 5 bases from J; bases unmatched to any gene: 10. The CDR3: CASSLRTGREYGYTF. CDR3 coding DNA: TGTGCCAGCAGCCTCAGGACAGGGAGAGAGTATGGCTACACCTTC.

This clone was found once. This chain links TRBV5-6 with TRBJ2-7, with D hard to call. The germline V gene has CDR1 SGHDT and CDR2 YYEEEE. This CDR3 comprises 12 residues. Trimming removed 4 bases from V and 4 bases from J, with 9 bases in between. CDR3 in amino acids: CASSLTEYEQYF. CDR3 nucleotides: TGTGCCAGCAGCCTAACAGAGTACGAGCAGTACTTC. The complete variable domain, with remaining parts taken from reference TRBV5-6 and TRBJ2-7, reads DAGVTQSPTHLIKTRGQQVTLRCSPKSGHDTVSWYQQALGQGPQFIFQYYEEEERQRGNFPDRFSGHQFPNYSSELNVNALLLGDSALYLCASSLTEYEQYFGPGTRLTVT.

This sequence joins TRBV29-1 and TRBJ2-3; D might be TRBD1 (7 bases). Germline assignment: CDR1 SQVTM and CDR2 ANQGSEA. The CDR3 consists of 15 residues. Trimming pared 5 bases from V and 2 bases from J, leaving 17 bases between. This CDR3 is CSVPAGQIVTDTQYF. CDR3 DNA sequence: TGCAGCGTTCCCGCGGGACAGATTGTCACAGATACGCAGTATTTT.

The rearrangement joins TRBV28 to TRBJ1-1; no clear D gene. Looked up from germline, CDR1 is MDHEN and CDR2 is SYDVKM. This CDR3 has 14 residues. V was pared by 3 bases and J by 1 base, with 9 bases between. CDR3 loop: CASSFSPGNTEAFF. CDR3 DNA: TGTGCCAGCAGTTTTTCCCCAGGGAACACTGAAGCTTTCTTT.

This chain uses TRBV11-2 with TRBJ2-4, with D perhaps TRBD1 (5 bases). The V gene lost 0 bases and the J gene lost 0 bases, with 12 bases spanning the gap. CDR3 size: 17 residues. Germline loops: CDR1 SGHAT, CDR2 FQNNGV. The CDR3 DNA reads as TGTGCCAGCAGCTTAGATGTAGGGGATATAGCCAAAAACATTCAGTACTTC. Protein product: CASSLDVGDIAKNIQYF.

The V call is TRBV7-9, the J call TRBJ2-7, with 9 bases aligning to TRBD1. CDR1 is SEHNR and CDR2 is FQNEAQ in the germline V gene (reference sequence). Trimming at V came to 1 base and at J to 2 bases, leaving 6 bases not matched to a gene. The CDR3 length is 16 residues. The CDR3 loop reads CASSLGGTGSTYEQYF. The CDR3, as DNA: TGTGCCAGCAGCTTAGGGGGGACAGGGTCCACCTACGAGCAGTACTTC.

V usage is TRBV30 and J usage is TRBJ2-5, with 7 bases that match TRBD2. V dropped 2 bases and J dropped 3; count of bases not matched to a gene: 6. Germline V gene sequence: CDR1 GTSNPN, CDR2 SVGIG (reference sequence). CDR3 length equals 14 residues. The CDR3 region is CAWSYGGSEETQYF. CDR3 bases: TGTGCCTGGAGTTATGGCGGGAGTGAAGAGACCCAGTACTTC.

This chain joins TRBV6-5 and TRBJ1-1; 9 bases fit TRBD1. The germline V gene encodes CDR1 MNHEY and CDR2 SVGAGI. The trim removed 2 bases at V and 5 bases at J, leaving 3 bases unmatched. The CDR3 runs to 14 residues. The CDR3 here is CASSYGQGRTEAFF. As DNA, the CDR3 is TGTGCCAGCAGTTACGGACAGGGGAGAACTGAAGCTTTCTTT.

The chain uses TRBV9 and TRBJ2-1; 7 nucleotides line up with TRBD2. Germline V gene data show CDR1 as SGDLS and CDR2 as YYNGEE. This CDR3 comprises 14 residues. V was clipped by 2 bases and J by 2 bases; unmatched bases: 1. DNA for the CDR3: TGTGCCAGCAGCGTGACTAGCCCCTACAATGAGCAGTTCTTC. Amino acids: CASSVTSPYNEQFF.

The gene calls are TRBV14 and TRBJ2-3; D may be TRBD2 (5 bases). Trimming removed 1 base at V and 0 bases at J, with 14 bases between. The germline CDR1 and CDR2 sequences are SGHDN and FVKESK. The CDR3 consists of 17 residues. The CDR3 loop reads CASSQVGETFSTDTQYF. Written as DNA, the CDR3 is TGTGCCAGCAGCCAAGTGGGAGAGACCTTTAGCACAGATACGCAGTATTTT.

DNA for the CDR3: TGTGCCAGCAGCTTGCCGGACAGGGTAGGCGAGCAGTACTTC. Amino acid sequence: CASSLPDRVGEQYF. The J gene is TRBJ2-7, the V gene TRBV5-5, with 8 bases that match TRBD1. Unmatched junction bases numbered 6, after V lost 1 base and J lost 6 bases. Germline-derived CDR1 and CDR2 are SGHKS and YYEKEE (reference sequence). This CDR3 is built from 14 residues.

This clone was seen only once. V gene TRBV28 combines with J gene TRBJ1-1; D is possibly TRBD1 (5 bases). V shed 7 bases and J shed 1 base, with 10 bases lying between them. CDR3 length: 13 amino acids. Germline lookup yields CDR1 MDHEN and CDR2 SYDVKM. CDR3 protein: CASNQGSNTEAFF. Written as DNA, the CDR3 is TGTGCCAGCAACCAGGGCTCGAACACTGAAGCTTTCTTT.